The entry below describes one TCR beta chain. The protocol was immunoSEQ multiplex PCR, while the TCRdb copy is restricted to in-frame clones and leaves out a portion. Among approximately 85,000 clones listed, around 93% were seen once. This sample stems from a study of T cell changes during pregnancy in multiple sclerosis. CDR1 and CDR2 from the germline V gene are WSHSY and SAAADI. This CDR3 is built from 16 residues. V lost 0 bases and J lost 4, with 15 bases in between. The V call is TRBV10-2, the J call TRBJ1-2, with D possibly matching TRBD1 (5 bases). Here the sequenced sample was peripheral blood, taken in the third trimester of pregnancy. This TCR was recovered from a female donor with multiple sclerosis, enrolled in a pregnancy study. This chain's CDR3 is CASSESVGVSSYGYTF. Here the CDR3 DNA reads TGCGCCAGCAGTGAGTCTGTAGGGGTCAGCAGCTATGGCTACACCTTC.